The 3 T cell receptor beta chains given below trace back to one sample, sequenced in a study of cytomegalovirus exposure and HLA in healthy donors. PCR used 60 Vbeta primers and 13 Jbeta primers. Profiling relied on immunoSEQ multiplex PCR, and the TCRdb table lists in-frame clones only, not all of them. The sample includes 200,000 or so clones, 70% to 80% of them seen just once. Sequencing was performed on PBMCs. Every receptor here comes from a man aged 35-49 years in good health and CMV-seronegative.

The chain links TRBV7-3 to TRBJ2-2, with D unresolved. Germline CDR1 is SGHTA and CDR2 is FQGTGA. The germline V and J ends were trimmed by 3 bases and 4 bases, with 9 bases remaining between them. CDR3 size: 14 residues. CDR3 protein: CASSLQPGTGELFF. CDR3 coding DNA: TGTGCCAGCAGCTTGCAGCCGGGCACCGGGGAGCTGTTTTTT.

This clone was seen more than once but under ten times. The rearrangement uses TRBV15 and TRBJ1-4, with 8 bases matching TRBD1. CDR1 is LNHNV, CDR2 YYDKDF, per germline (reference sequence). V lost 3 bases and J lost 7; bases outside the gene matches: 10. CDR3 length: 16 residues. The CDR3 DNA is TGTGCCACCAGCAGCGTGGAAGGCAGGGGGCTTGAAAAACTGTTTTTT. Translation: CATSSVEGRGLEKLFF.

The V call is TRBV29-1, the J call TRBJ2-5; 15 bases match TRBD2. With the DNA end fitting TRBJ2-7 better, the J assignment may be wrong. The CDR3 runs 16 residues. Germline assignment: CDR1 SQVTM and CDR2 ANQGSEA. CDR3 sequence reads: CSVEGGLAGGAYEQYF. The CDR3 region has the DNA TGCAGCGTTGAAGGGGGACTAGCGGGAGGCGCCTACGAGCAGTACTTC.